The clone carrying this T cell receptor beta chain was detected many times. Antigen specificity is unknown. In the authors' methods: TCRs per sample had a median of approximately 98,000 and ranged from about 20,000 to 700,000. From the RACE reads, TCRdb called clonotypes with MiXCR, one entry per CDR3 protein. These V and J calls are TCRdb output, not the study's own analysis. The table includes tens of thousands of distinct CDR3 sequences, under 15% detected once. Time point described: patch test 3, about 24 weeks after DPC sensitization. Treatment meaning: therapeutic diphenylcyclopropenone sensitization with weekly scalp DPC. Total RNA extraction was carried out from unfractionated whole blood. The data were obtained in a study of human T cells and chemical hapten exposure. Study as a whole: Patients, largely female, had alopecia areata, totalis or universalis.

The V and J ends lost 4 bases and 3 bases, in that order; junction bases with no gene match: 6. The CDR3 has 13 residues. Germline V lookup: CDR1 SQVTM, CDR2 ANQGSEA. Study-wide points: Expanded TCR counts at PT1 went up together with patch test score, a positive correlation.

The TCR sequence derives from a woman aged 50 to 60 with alopecia areata. Some clones in this sample may be carry-over from other donors' samples. V gene TRBV29-1 combines with J gene TRBJ2-7; 7 positions match TRBD1. The source material was whole blood, sampled in connection with sensitization to the hapten diphenylcyclopropenone (DPC). Here the CDR3 reads CSVVGQPLYEQYF. CDR3 DNA: TGCAGCGTTGTGGGACAGCCGCTCTACGAGCAGTACTTC.